This T cell receptor beta chain was identified during a study of cytomegalovirus exposure and HLA in healthy donors. The PCR ran on 60 Vbeta and 13 Jbeta primers. Clones were read by immunoSEQ multiplex PCR, and TCRdb kept only the in-frame ones, dropping some. The sample lists some 120,000 clones, roughly 80% seen once, with 22% in the top ten. The V segment lost 1 base and the J segment 8 bases; nucleotides outside the gene matches: 6. This CDR3 contains 16 residues. Per germline, CDR1 SEHNR and CDR2 FQNEAQ (reference sequence). Sequencing used PBMCs. The source of this sequence is a man under 40 in good health and CMV-seropositive. The V and J genes are TRBV7-9 and TRBJ1-4; 11 positions agree with TRBD1. The chain's CDR3 is CASSLDLGQGEEKLFF. DNA for the CDR3: TGTGCCAGCAGCTTAGATCTGGGACAGGGGGAGGAAAAACTGTTTTTT.